This T cell receptor (beta chain) was found in a study of memory CD4+ T cells and cytomegalovirus serostatus. V was trimmed by 0 bases and J by 10 bases, leaving 13 bases between them. CDR3 size: 14 residues. Germline assignment: CDR1 GTSNPN and CDR2 SVGIG (reference sequence). The sort gate was single viable CD3+CD4+CD8-CD45RO+ cells for memory CD4+ T cells. This table comes from immunoSEQ multiplex PCR, and its TCRdb copy is limited to in-frame clones, with some not included. The table records over 60,000 clones, around 83% of them present only once. Relative to its sample, this clone is medium-sized.

This clonotype was obtained from an adult in good health and CMV-seronegative. This chain joins TRBV30 and TRBJ1-6; no reliable D call. The sample consisted of memory CD4+ T cells from blood. In nucleotides, the CDR3 is TGTGCCTGGAGTGTACAGTGGGTCTACTCACCCCTCCACTTT. It specifies CAWSVQWVYSPLHF. The whole variable domain, filled in from reference TRBV30 and TRBJ1-6, reads SQTIHQWPATLVQPVGSPLSLECTVEGTSNPNLYWYRQAAGRGLQLLFYSVGIGQISSEVPQNLSASRPQDRQFILSSKKLLLSDSGFYLCAWSVQWVYSPLHFGNGTRLTVT.